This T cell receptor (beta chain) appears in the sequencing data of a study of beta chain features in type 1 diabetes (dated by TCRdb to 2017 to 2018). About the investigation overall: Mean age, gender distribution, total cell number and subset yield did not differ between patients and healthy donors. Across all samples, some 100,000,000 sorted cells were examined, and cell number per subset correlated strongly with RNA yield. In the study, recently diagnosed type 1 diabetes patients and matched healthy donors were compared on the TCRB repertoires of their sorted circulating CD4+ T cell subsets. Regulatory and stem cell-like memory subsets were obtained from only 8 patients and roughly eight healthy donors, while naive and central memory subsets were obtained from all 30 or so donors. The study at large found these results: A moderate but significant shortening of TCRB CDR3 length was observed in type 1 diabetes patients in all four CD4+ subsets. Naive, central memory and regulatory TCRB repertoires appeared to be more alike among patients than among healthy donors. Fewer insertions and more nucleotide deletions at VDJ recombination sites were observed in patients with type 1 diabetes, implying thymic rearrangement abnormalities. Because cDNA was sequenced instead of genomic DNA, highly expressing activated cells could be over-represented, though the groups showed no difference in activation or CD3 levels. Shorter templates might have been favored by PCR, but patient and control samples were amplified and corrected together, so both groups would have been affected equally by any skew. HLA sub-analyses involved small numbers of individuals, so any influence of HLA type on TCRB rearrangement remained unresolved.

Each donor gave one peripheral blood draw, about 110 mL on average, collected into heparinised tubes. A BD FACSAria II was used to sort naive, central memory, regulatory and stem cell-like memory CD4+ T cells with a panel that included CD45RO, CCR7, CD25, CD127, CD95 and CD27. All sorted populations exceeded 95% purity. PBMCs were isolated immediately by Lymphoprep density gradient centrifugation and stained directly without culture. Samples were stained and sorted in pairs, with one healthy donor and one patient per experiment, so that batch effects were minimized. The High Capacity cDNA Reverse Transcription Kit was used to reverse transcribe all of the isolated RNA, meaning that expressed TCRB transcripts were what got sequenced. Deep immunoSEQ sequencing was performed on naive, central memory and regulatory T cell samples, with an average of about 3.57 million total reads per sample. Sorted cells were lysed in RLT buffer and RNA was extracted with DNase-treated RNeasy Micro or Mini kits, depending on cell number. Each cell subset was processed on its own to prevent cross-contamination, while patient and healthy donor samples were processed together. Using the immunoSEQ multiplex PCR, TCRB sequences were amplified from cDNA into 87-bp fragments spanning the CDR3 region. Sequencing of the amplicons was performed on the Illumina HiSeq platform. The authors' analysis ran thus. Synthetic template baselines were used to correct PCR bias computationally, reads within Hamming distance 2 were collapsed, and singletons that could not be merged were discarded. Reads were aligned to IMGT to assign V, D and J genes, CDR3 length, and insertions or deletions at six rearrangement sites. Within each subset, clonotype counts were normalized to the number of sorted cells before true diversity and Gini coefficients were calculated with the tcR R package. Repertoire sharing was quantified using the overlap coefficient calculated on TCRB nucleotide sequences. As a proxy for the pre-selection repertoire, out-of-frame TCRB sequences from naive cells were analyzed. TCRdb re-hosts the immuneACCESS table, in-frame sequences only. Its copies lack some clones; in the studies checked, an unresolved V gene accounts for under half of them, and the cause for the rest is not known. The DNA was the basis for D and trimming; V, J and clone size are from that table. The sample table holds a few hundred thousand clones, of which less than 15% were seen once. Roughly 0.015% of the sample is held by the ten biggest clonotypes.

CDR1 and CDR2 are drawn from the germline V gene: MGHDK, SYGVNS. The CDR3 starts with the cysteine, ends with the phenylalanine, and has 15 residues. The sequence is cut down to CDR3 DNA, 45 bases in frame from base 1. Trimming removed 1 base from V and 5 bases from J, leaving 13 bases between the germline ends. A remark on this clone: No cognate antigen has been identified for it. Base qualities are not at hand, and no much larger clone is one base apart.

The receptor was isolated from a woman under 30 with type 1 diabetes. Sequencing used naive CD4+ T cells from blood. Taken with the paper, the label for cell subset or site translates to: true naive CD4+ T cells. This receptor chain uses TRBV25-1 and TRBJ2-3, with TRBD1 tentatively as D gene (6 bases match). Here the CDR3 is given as CASSELGGDGDTQYF. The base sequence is TGTGCCAGCAGTGAATTAGGGGGAGATGGAGATACGCAGTATTTT. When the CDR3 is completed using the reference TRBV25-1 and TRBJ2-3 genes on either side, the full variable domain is EADIYQTPRYLVIGTGKKITLECSQTMGHDKMYWYQQDPGMELHLIHYSYGVNSTEKGDLSSESTVSRIRTEHFPLTLESARPSHTSQYLCASSELGGDGDTQYFGPGTRLTVL.